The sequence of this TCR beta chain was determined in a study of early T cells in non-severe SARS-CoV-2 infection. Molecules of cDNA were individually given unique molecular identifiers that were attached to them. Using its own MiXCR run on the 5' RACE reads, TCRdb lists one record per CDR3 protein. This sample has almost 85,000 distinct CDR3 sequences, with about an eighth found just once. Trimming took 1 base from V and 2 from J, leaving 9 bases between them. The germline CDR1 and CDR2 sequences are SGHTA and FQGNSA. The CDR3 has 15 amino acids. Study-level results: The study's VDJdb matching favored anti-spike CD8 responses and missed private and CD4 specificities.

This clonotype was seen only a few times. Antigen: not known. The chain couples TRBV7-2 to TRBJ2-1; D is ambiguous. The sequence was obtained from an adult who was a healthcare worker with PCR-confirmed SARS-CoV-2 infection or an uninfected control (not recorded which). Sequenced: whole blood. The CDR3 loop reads CASSLVPDAYNEQFF. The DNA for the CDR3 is TGTGCCAGCAGCTTAGTGCCGGATGCCTACAATGAGCAGTTCTTC.